Listed here are 10 T cell receptor delta chains from one sample, sequenced in a study of gamma-delta chains in newborns, infants, children. TCRdb reran clone calling via CATT on the reads. The profile shows over 4,500 delta-chain clones, over 3% of them singletons. Sequenced: blood. These receptors originate from a child who was a newborn, infant or young child, either healthy, febrile or measles-vaccinated (not recorded which).

By share of the sample, this clone is large. The gene calls are TRDV1 and TRDJ1, with 12 bases matching TRDD3. Germline trimming cut 3 bases from V and 3 bases from J; bases unmatched to any gene: 29. Germline loops: CDR1 TSWWSYY, CDR2 QGS. The length of the CDR3 is 24 residues. The CDR3 sequence is CALGDLTNTPSWTGGYYYADKLIF. CDR3 coding DNA: TGTGCTCTTGGGGACCTCACAAACACCCCTTCCTGGACTGGGGGATACTACTACGCCGATAAACTCATCTTT.

As to this clone: A much bigger clone sits one base away, suggesting this may be a read error. The genes are TRDV1 and TRDJ1, with 8 bases fitting TRDD2. The ends lost 3 bases at V and 0 bases at J; junction bases unmatched: 27. CDR3 length equals 23 residues. Germline loops: CDR1 TSWWSYY, CDR2 QGS. The CDR3 DNA reads TGTGCTCTTGGGGATCATTCCTTCCTAACGCACGAGTACTTCTTCGATTACACCGATAAACTCATCTTT. Translating gives CALGDHSFLTHEYFFDYTDKLIF.

This clone was detected a few times. The TCRdb protein, from a much larger clone, departs from this DNA's translation at residue 5, likely by read error; the protein shown derives from the DNA. This chain connects TRDV2 to TRDJ3; TRDD3 is a possible D gene (5 bases). V dropped 3 bases and J dropped 0 bases, with 17 bases sitting between them. Germline CDR1 and CDR2: GEAIGNYY and EKD. The CDR3 consists of 19 residues. The CDR3 DNA reads as TGTGCCTGTGACGCCTTGGGGACCCTAAGCTCCTGGGACACCCGACAGATGTTTTTC. Its translation: CACDALGTLSSWDTRQMFF.

This clone was recorded a few times. This may come from a read error, since a much larger clone is one base off. The chain recombines TRDV1 with TRDJ1; tentative D call: TRDD2 (9 bases). This CDR3 is 24 amino acids long. Germline assignment: CDR1 TSWWSYY and CDR2 QGS. The DNA of the CDR3 is TGTGCTCTTTGGGAACTAAAGGGGCCTTCCTACGAGGGATACGCCCAGGCGTACACCGATAAACTCATCTTT. Translating gives CALWELKGPSYEGYAQAYTDKLIF.

This clone was found a few times. Just one base apart from a much larger clone, this may be a read error. The chain has TRDV1 and TRDJ1; D tentatively fits TRDD2 or TRDD3 (8 bases each). Germline lookup yields CDR1 TSWWSYY and CDR2 QGS. Trimming shortened V by 0 bases and J by 1 base, and 33 bases separated the two germline ends. The CDR3 has 23 residues. For the CDR3, the DNA is TGTGCTCTTGGGGAACTGGATCGGTGGGACCTTCCTATCTACTGGGGGGGCACCGATAAACTCATCTTT. Protein product: CALGELDRWDLPIYWGGTDKLIF.

Only a few counts were recorded for this clone. A much larger clone is a single base away; this may be a read error. Within the sample, other DNA sequences also encode this same CDR3. The rearrangement joins TRDV3 to TRDJ2, with a tentative D call TRDD3 (6 bases). The CDR3 runs to 15 residues. CDR1 and CDR2 (germline): TVYSNPD, GDNSRS (reference sequence). The V and J ends lost 0 bases and 5 bases respectively, with 16 bases between them. For the CDR3, the DNA is TGTGCCTTTAGATCCCCAACTGGGTTTACAGCACAACTCTTCTTT. This gives the protein CAFRSPTGFTAQLFF.

For this clone: This sample includes further DNA sequences coding for the same CDR3. V gene TRDV1 combines with J gene TRDJ1, with TRDD3 matching 8 bases. The CDR3 is made up of 20 amino acids. The V segment lost 1 base and the J segment 3 bases; nucleotides outside the gene matches: 19. Germline CDR1 is TSWWSYY and CDR2 is QGS. CDR3 region: CALGEPFFPTPGDRADKLIF. CDR3 nucleotide sequence: TGTGCTCTTGGGGAACCCTTTTTCCCTACTCCGGGGGATAGGGCCGATAAACTCATCTTT.

This clone was found a few times. This clone may be a read error of a much larger clone one base away. Other DNA sequences in this specimen translate into the identical CDR3. The chain joins TRDV1 to TRDJ2, with TRDD3 identical over 10 bases. The CDR3 totals 21 residues. Looked up from germline, CDR1 is TSWWSYY and CDR2 is QGS. CDR3 DNA: TGTGCTCTTGGGACACTAAGACAAATTGGGGGATACAAAACTTTGACGGCACAACTCTTCTTT. Protein: CALGTLRQIGGYKTLTAQLFF.

This clone is labeled as medium-sized. Other DNA sequences from this sample encode an identical CDR3 as well. The V gene is TRDV1, the J gene TRDJ1; 12 bases map to TRDD3. The J segment lost 10 bases and the V segment lost 2 bases, leaving 17 bases of the junction unmatched. Germline loops: CDR1 TSWWSYY, CDR2 QGS. This CDR3 has 18 residues. In DNA form, the CDR3 reads TGTGCTCTTGGGGAAGGACTCCTACTGGGGGATACTACGGGCAGACTCATCTTT. It codes for CALGEGLLLGDTTGRLIF.

This clone showed up just a few times. The protein in TCRdb stems from a much larger clone and differs at residue 7 from this DNA's translation, likely a read error; here the protein is translated from the DNA. The chain employs TRDV1 and TRDJ1; 8 bases are shared with TRDD3. Germline V CDR1 and CDR2: TSWWSYY, QGS. There are 20 residues in the CDR3. Trimming removed 4 bases from V and 0 bases from J; junction bases left unmatched: 19. CDR3 nucleotide sequence: TGTGCTCTTGGGGTGGGGAGACTGGGGGCCTCTTCTCCCTACACCGATAAACTCATCTTT. Its protein product is CALGVGRLGASSPYTDKLIF.